Reported below is one T cell receptor (beta chain). Its antigen remains unidentified. These data are taken from a study of T cells expressing NK-cell markers. Whole-study context: It was from sorted CD3+CD56+NKG2C+, CD3+CD56+NKG2C- and CD3+CD56-NKG2C+ T cells that TCR beta repertoires came. Findings and caveats of the study: The study found dominant NKG2C+ clonotypes at roughly 1.0-7.0% of CD8+ T cells in roughly six donors.

The CDR3 length is 13 residues. As the method of synthesis, 5'RACE template switching with UMIs yielded TCR beta cDNA. TCRdb re-analyzed the 5' RACE reads; it lists each CDR3 protein once, without DNA. In total, the table holds 350,000 to 450,000 distinct CDR3 sequences. Specimen: blood T cells: a sorted CD56 or NKG2C T cell subset, CD4+ or CD8+ T cells, or bulk PBMC T cells (not recorded which). J is TRBJ2-5 and V is TRBV12-3 or TRBV12-4; the TCRdb call, TRBD1, lacks DNA for checking. This TCR derives from a man aged 18-70 years in good health. CDR3 in amino acids: CASTRQVSETQYF.